Shown below are 20 T cell receptor beta chains from a single sample sequenced in a study of T cell clonality in common variable immunodeficiency. Here immunoSEQ multiplex PCR was the method, and the copy in TCRdb shows in-frame clones only, minus some. This set yields about 64,000 clones and no singletons; the top ten hold roughly 1.5%. The sample taken for sequencing was peripheral blood mononuclear cells. Receptor source: a person between 18 and 69 years old in good health.

This clone was counted many times. The missing CDR3 end, 3 residues past where the read stops, is filled in from the germline J gene. The chain carries TRBV30 and TRBJ1-1, with D tentatively TRBD1 (6 bases). This CDR3 contains 16 residues. Germline CDR1 reads GTSNPN; CDR2 reads SVGIG (reference sequence). V lost 2 bases and J 0 bases, leaving 16 bases between the germline ends. Incomplete CDR3 DNA: TGTGCCTGGAGTTCTCCCTTTACAGGGTTGAACACTGAA. Translating it yields CAWSSPFTGLNTE. The whole CDR3 sequence reads CAWSSPFTGLNTEAFF.

This clone was counted at least ten times. The read is 3 residues too short to cover the CDR3 end, so that end is filled in from the germline J gene. The chain carries TRBV30 and TRBJ1-4, with 9 positions matching TRBD1. Germline V gene data show CDR1 as GTSNPN and CDR2 as SVGIG (reference sequence). The CDR3 loop spans 13 amino acids. The V gene end was trimmed by 5 bases and the J gene end by 8 bases; junction bases not matched to a gene: 6. The covered CDR3 bases are TGTGCCTGGTCCGGGACAGGGACCGAAAAA. Protein: CAWSGTGTEK. The complete CDR3 reads CAWSGTGTEKLFF.

This clone was counted ten times or more. From the germline J gene comes the end of the CDR3, since the read stops 3 residues before it. This chain uses TRBV2 with TRBJ2-2; TRBD2 aligns across 13 bases. Germline lookup yields CDR1 SNHLY and CDR2 FYNNEI. The CDR3 loop spans 16 amino acids. Losses at the gene ends were 6 bases for V and 7 bases for J; bases not matched to a gene: 8. The sequenced part of the CDR3 DNA is TGTGCCAGCAGGGTACTAGCGGGGGGGCACGGCGGGGAG. It encodes CASRVLAGGHGGE. The entire CDR3 is CASRVLAGGHGGELFF.

This clone was observed at least ten times. The CDR3 extends 3 residues past the end of the read, so its final part is completed from the germline J gene. The chain employs TRBV20-1 and TRBJ2-3; a weak D match, TRBD1 (6 bases). CDR3 length: 13 amino acids. Trimming removed 6 bases from V and 3 bases from J, with 13 bases in between. In germline, CDR1 is DFQATT, CDR2 SNEGSKA (reference sequence). CDR3: CSANRQGTDTQYF. The CDR3 DNA, read in part, is TGCAGTGCCAACCGCCAGGGGACAGATACG.

This clone occurred many times. The read is 3 residues too short to cover the CDR3 end, so that end is filled in from the germline J gene. This chain uses TRBV10-1 with TRBJ2-7; 8 nucleotides align to TRBD1. V gave up 2 bases and J gave up 3 bases; unmatched junction bases: 12. CDR1 WNHNN and CDR2 SYGVQD come from the germline V gene (reference sequence). The CDR3 totals 17 residues. The CDR3 sequence is CASSEHQRTGTFYEQYF. The covered CDR3 bases are TGCGCCAGCAGTGAGCACCAACGGACAGGGACTTTCTACGAG.

This clone was found a few times. The read finishes 3 residues shy of the CDR3 end, and the germline J gene is used to complete it. The V call is TRBV18, the J call TRBJ2-7; 10 nucleotides agree with TRBD1. Germline lookup yields CDR1 KGHSH and CDR2 LQKENI. The CDR3 contains 13 residues. V dropped 8 bases and J dropped 2; count of bases not matched to a gene: 3. CDR3 loop: CASRTGGTYEQYF. The part of the CDR3 DNA that was read is TGTGCCAGCCGGACAGGGGGGACCTACGAG.

This clone was recorded at least ten times. The read stops 3 residues short of the end of the CDR3; the missing end is completed from the germline J gene. The V and J genes are TRBV5-1 and TRBJ2-1, with 7 bases fitting TRBD1. CDR3 length: 14 amino acids. The germline CDR1 and CDR2 sequences are SGHRS and YFSETQ. Losses at the gene ends were 3 bases for V and 9 bases for J; bases not matched to a gene: 9. The covered CDR3 bases are TGCGCCAGCAGCTATCAACAGGGGTCGGGTGAG. Translated: CASSYQQGSGE. The full-length CDR3 reads as CASSYQQGSGEQFF.

Concerning this clone itself: The CDR3 goes on 3 residues after the read ends, and that part is filled in from the germline J gene. The V and J genes are TRBV2 and TRBJ1-1; D might be TRBD1 (6 bases). Germline loops: CDR1 SNHLY, CDR2 FYNNEI. The CDR3 totals 14 residues. Trimming pared 0 bases from V and 6 bases from J, leaving 11 bases between. The sequenced CDR3 bases are TGTGCCAGCAGTGAAGCGTGGGGGCCAGCTGAA. The encoded protein is CASSEAWGPAE. The full CDR3 reads CASSEAWGPAEAFF.

As concerns this clone: The read is 3 residues too short to cover the CDR3 end, so that end is filled in from the germline J gene. This rearrangement joins TRBV10-2 to TRBJ1-5, with D possibly being TRBD1 (5 bases). Germline CDR1 and CDR2: WSHSY and SAAADI. The V gene lost 2 bases and the J gene lost 9 bases, with 11 bases spanning the gap. The CDR3 covers 13 residues. The CDR3 DNA, read in part, is TGCGCCAGCAGTGAGACCTCGGGGGGGCCC. It translates to CASSETSGGP. The CDR3 reads in full as CASSETSGGPQHF.

This clone appeared many times. With the read ending 3 residues before the CDR3 end, the germline J gene is used to fill in that end. The V call is TRBV2, the J call TRBJ1-3; a weak D match, TRBD1 (6 bases). Germline lookup yields CDR1 SNHLY and CDR2 FYNNEI. The length of the CDR3 is 15 residues. V was clipped by 5 bases and J by 0 bases, with 11 bases between them. The CDR3 loop is CASSRQVLSGNTIYF. The CDR3 DNA, read in part, is TGTGCCAGCAGTCGACAGGTTCTCTCTGGAAACACC.

This clone showed up many times. The read terminates 3 residues before the CDR3 end, so the remaining end is supplied by the germline J gene. The chain links TRBV20-1 to TRBJ2-7, with TRBD1 as a possible D gene (5 bases). V shed 3 bases and J shed 3 bases, with 15 bases lying between them. Per germline, CDR1 DFQATT and CDR2 SNEGSKA (reference sequence). CDR3 length equals 14 residues. The DNA read from the CDR3 is TGCAGTGCTAGCGGACACCGGCAAGGCTACGAG. It is translated as CSASGHRQGYE. The entire CDR3 sequence reads CSASGHRQGYEQYF.

In its sample, this clone was seen many times. One end of the junction varies from germline; a read error may be responsible. The read gets to within 3 residues of the CDR3 end, and the germline J gene fills in the rest. This rearrangement joins TRBV27 to TRBJ2-3; tentative D call: TRBD1 (7 bases). Germline V lookup: CDR1 MNHEY, CDR2 SMNVEV (reference sequence). The CDR3 runs to 14 residues. CDR3 region: CTSRGAGSPSSQYF. The covered CDR3 bases are TGTACCAGCAGGGGGGCGGGATCACCGAGCTCG.

This clone was counted many times. The read falls 3 residues short of the CDR3 end, and the missing part is taken from the germline J gene. The rearrangement joins TRBV4-1 to TRBJ2-7; 11 bases map to TRBD2. The V gene end was trimmed by 0 bases and the J gene end by 5 bases; junction bases not matched to a gene: 9. This CDR3 comprises 17 residues. The V gene's germline CDR1 is MGHRA and CDR2 YSYEKL. The CDR3 bases that were read are TGCGCCAGCAGCCAAGATCAGAAGACTAGCGGGAACCACGAG. It translates to CASSQDQKTSGNHE. The full CDR3 protein reads CASSQDQKTSGNHEQYF.

This clone was counted many times. This CDR3 reads CASSLAFAGAYTGELFF. The covered CDR3 bases are TGCGCCAGCAGCTTGGCCTTTGCGGGGGCTTACACCGGGGAG. The chain joins TRBV5-1 to TRBJ2-2; possibly TRBD2 for D (7 bases). The read terminates 3 residues ahead of where the CDR3 ends, so the germline J gene completes it. CDR1 is SGHRS, CDR2 YFSETQ, per germline. V was shortened by 0 bases and J by 3 bases, with 15 bases between the two germline ends. This CDR3 is built from 17 residues. Supplemented by reference TRBV5-1 and TRBJ2-2, the full variable domain reads KAGVTQTPRYLIKTRGQQVTLSCSPISGHRSVSWYQQTPGQGLQFLFEYFSETQRNKGNFPGRFSGRQFSNSRSEMNVSTLELGDSALYLCASSLAFAGAYTGELFFGEGSRLTVL.

This clone was picked up many times. The sequence runs out 3 residues before the end of the CDR3; the remainder is reconstructed from the germline J gene. The V call is TRBV5-4, the J call TRBJ2-7; TRBD2 aligns across 9 bases. V was pared by 4 bases and J by 4 bases, with 9 bases of the junction left unmatched. The germline V gene has CDR1 SGHNT and CDR2 YYREEE (reference sequence). This CDR3 comprises 15 residues. CDR3 sequence: CASSPGGGGLYEQYF. The part of the CDR3 DNA that was read is TGTGCCAGCAGCCCGGGCGGGGGGGGGCTTTACGAG.

This clone has a count of ten or more. The observed sequence ends 3 residues before the CDR3 terminus, with the missing tail filled in from the germline J gene. This chain connects TRBV5-1 to TRBJ2-2; D is perhaps TRBD2 (5 bases). Trimming cost V 3 bases and J 4 bases, with 7 bases left between them. The germline gives CDR1 SGHRS, CDR2 YFSETQ. The CDR3 has 13 residues. The covered CDR3 bases are TGCGCCAGCAGCTCCCGGGGCACCGGGGAG. Translation: CASSSRGTGE. The full CDR3 protein is CASSSRGTGELFF.

On this clone: From the germline J gene comes the end of the CDR3, since the read stops 3 residues before it. J is TRBJ1-3 and V is TRBV6-2 or TRBV6-3, with 8 bases aligning to TRBD1. Trimming at V came to 5 bases and at J to 6 bases, leaving 12 bases not matched to a gene. The germline V gene encodes CDR1 MNHEY and CDR2 SVGEGT. The CDR3 totals 16 residues. CDR3 bases read: TGTGCCAGCAGTCCCCGGACAGGGAGGCTCGAAAACACC. This codes for CASSPRTGRLENT. The CDR3 in full is CASSPRTGRLENTIYF.

This clone was recorded at least ten times. The CDR3 extends 3 residues past the end of the read, so its final part is completed from the germline J gene. The chain combines TRBV28 with TRBJ2-2; TRBD2 matches at 8 bases. Germline V gene lookup returns CDR1 MDHEN and CDR2 SYDVKM. The CDR3 consists of 16 residues. J lost 3 bases, V lost 7 bases, and 10 bases had no gene match. CDR3 DNA (partial): TGTGCCAGCAACCCCGTAAGGACTAGCTACACCGGGGAG. This gives the protein CASNPVRTSYTGE. The entire CDR3 sequence reads CASNPVRTSYTGELFF.

This clone has ten or more counts. This CDR3 reads CASSIGQGATEAFF. The DNA read from the CDR3 is TGTGCCAGTAGTATCGGTCAGGGGGCAACTGAA. The genes are TRBV19 and TRBJ1-1; 8 nucleotides line up with TRBD1. The CDR3 end lies 3 residues beyond the end of the read and is filled in from the germline J gene. Germline CDR1 LNHDA, CDR2 SQIVND (reference sequence). Trimming cost V 3 bases and J 5 bases; bases outside gene matches: 5. The CDR3 length is 14 residues.

This clone occurred many times. The read halts 3 residues ahead of the CDR3 end, with the missing end drawn from the germline J gene. This chain links TRBV14 with TRBJ1-1; tentative D call: TRBD1 (5 bases). Per germline, CDR1 SGHDN and CDR2 FVKESK. The CDR3 spans 13 residues. Trimming pared 3 bases from V and 5 bases from J, leaving 10 bases between. The CDR3 loop is CASSQSGGTEAFF. The sequenced CDR3 bases are TGTGCCAGCAGCCAGTCCGGGGGTACTGAA. Full variable domain (outside the CDR3, taken from reference TRBV14 and TRBJ1-1): EAGVTQFPSHSVIEKGQTVTLRCDPISGHDNLYWYRRVMGKEIKFLLHFVKESKQDESGMPNNRFLAERTGGTYSTLKVQPAELEDSGVYFCASSQSGGTEAFFGQGTRLTVV.